The 28 T cell receptor beta chains below come from one sample, sequenced in a study of neurological immune-mediated disorders. TCRdb fed the 5' RACE reads into MiXCR, producing one record per CDR3 protein. The sample has about 70,000 distinct CDR3 sequences, more than 4.5% seen once; the top ten hold about 5.3%. Sequencing was carried out using PBMCs. The source of these receptors is a human donor with multiple sclerosis. The donor label of this sample is uncertain.

This clonotype occurred many times. The chain links TRBV20-1 to TRBJ2-3, with D uncertain. This CDR3 contains 14 residues. Trimming removed 0 bases from V and 5 bases from J, with 12 bases in between. Germline CDR1 is DFQATT and CDR2 is SNEGSKA (reference sequence). The CDR3 loop reads CSARDPQTGDTQYF. The CDR3, as DNA: TGCAGTGCTAGAGATCCCCAAACGGGAGATACGCAGTATTTT.

There are many counts of this clonotype. The chain carries TRBV5-1 and TRBJ2-1, with D uncertain. Between the trimmed V and J ends, which lost 2 bases and 3 bases, there was a span of 9 bases. Germline CDR1 SGHRS, CDR2 YFSETQ. The CDR3 covers 14 residues. As DNA, the CDR3 is TGCGCCAGCAGCTTCTCCCAAGGCTACAATGAGCAGTTCTTC. Protein sequence: CASSFSQGYNEQFF.

The rearrangement links TRBV5-1 to TRBJ1-2, with D perhaps matching TRBD1 (5 bases). Germline CDR1 is SGHRS and CDR2 is YFSETQ. The CDR3 is 14 amino acids. V lost 0 bases to trimming and J lost 4 bases, with 10 bases between them. The CDR3 coding sequence is TGCGCCAGCAGCTTGGGAGGGGACGTCTATGGCTACACCTTC. Translation gives CASSLGGDVYGYTF. The entire variable domain, with the rest obtained from reference TRBV5-1 and TRBJ1-2, is as follows: KAGVTQTPRYLIKTRGQQVTLSCSPISGHRSVSWYQQTPGQGLQFLFEYFSETQRNKGNFPGRFSGRQFSNSRSEMNVSTLELGDSALYLCASSLGGDVYGYTFGSGTRLTVV.

At least ten counts were recorded for this clonotype. The chain is built from TRBV5-1 and TRBJ1-1; D perhaps matches TRBD1 (6 bases). The germline V gene encodes CDR1 SGHRS and CDR2 YFSETQ. The V gene lost 3 bases and the J gene lost 1 base, with 7 bases spanning the gap. The CDR3 loop spans 13 amino acids. CDR3: CASSWTENTEAFF. The CDR3 coding sequence is TGCGCCAGCAGCTGGACAGAGAACACTGAAGCTTTCTTT. Looking up the rest from reference TRBV5-1 and TRBJ1-1 gives the full variable domain: KAGVTQTPRYLIKTRGQQVTLSCSPISGHRSVSWYQQTPGQGLQFLFEYFSETQRNKGNFPGRFSGRQFSNSRSEMNVSTLELGDSALYLCASSWTENTEAFFGQGTRLTVV.

This clonotype came up many times. The V call is TRBV5-1, the J call TRBJ1-2, with 7 bases lining up with TRBD1. V trimming: 0 bases; J trimming: 5 bases; junction bases outside the gene matches: 13. The CDR3 loop spans 17 amino acids. Germline CDR1 reads SGHRS; CDR2 reads YFSETQ. The CDR3 sequence: CASSLAGGEFRAYGYTF. The DNA of the CDR3 is TGCGCCAGCAGCTTGGCAGGGGGTGAATTTAGGGCGTATGGCTACACCTTC.

The rearrangement uses TRBV30 and TRBJ2-7; 7 bases match TRBD2. V shed 0 bases, J shed 0 bases, and the junction held 2 bases outside the gene matches. The CDR3 totals 14 residues. The germline V gene has CDR1 GTSNPN and CDR2 SVGIG (reference sequence). DNA for the CDR3: TGTGCCTGGAGTGTCGGGGGGTTCTCCTACGAGCAGTACTTC. It codes for CAWSVGGFSYEQYF.

This clonotype came up a few times. This chain links TRBV11-3 with TRBJ2-6, with D possibly being TRBD2 (6 bases). Deletions cut 3 bases from V and 1 base from J, with 13 bases between. The CDR3 is 17 amino acids. Germline V gives CDR1 SGHNT, CDR2 YENEEA. DNA for the CDR3: TGTGCCAGCAGCTTTAGCGGCTGGGGATCTGGGGCCAACGTCCTGACTTTC. Amino acids: CASSFSGWGSGANVLTF.

The table lists this clonotype with many counts. The V and J genes are TRBV20-1 and TRBJ2-5; a weak D match, TRBD2 (6 bases). The CDR3 is 12 amino acids. Germline loops: CDR1 DFQATT, CDR2 SNEGSKA (reference sequence). V shed 6 bases and J shed 4 bases, with 12 bases lying between them. This CDR3 reads CSAEPGGETQYF. CDR3 DNA: TGCAGTGCGGAGCCCGGGGGAGAGACCCAGTACTTC.

This sequence joins TRBV20-1 and TRBJ2-1; tentative D call: TRBD2 (6 bases). Germline-derived CDR1 and CDR2 are DFQATT and SNEGSKA (reference sequence). The CDR3 runs to 15 residues. V was shortened by 2 bases and J by 0 bases, with 11 bases between the two germline ends. The CDR3 DNA is TGCAGTGCTAGAACGGGACTTCTCTCCTACAATGAGCAGTTCTTC. It translates to CSARTGLLSYNEQFF.

Of note for this clonotype: This sequence may be a read error, since a much larger clone differs from it by one base. The chain links TRBV2 to TRBJ2-6; D not resolved. The CDR3 contains 16 residues. CDR1 SNHLY and CDR2 FYNNEI come from the germline V gene. The CDR3 DNA reads as TGTGTCAGCAGTCCAGGCTGGGGAAGTGGGGCCAACGTCCTGACTTTC. It encodes CVSSPGWGSGANVLTF.

Many counts were recorded for this clonotype. The chain employs TRBV5-1 and TRBJ1-5; D is unresolved. The germline V gene has CDR1 SGHRS and CDR2 YFSETQ. The CDR3 sequence is 15 residues long. The V end was cut by 0 bases, the J end by 6 bases, with 13 bases between. The CDR3 sequence is CASSLADGPGQPQHF. CDR3 DNA: TGCGCCAGCAGCTTGGCCGATGGGCCGGGTCAGCCCCAGCATTTT.

This chain joins TRBV5-1 and TRBJ2-1; 8 bases line up with TRBD2. Germline V gene data show CDR1 as SGHRS and CDR2 as YFSETQ. CDR3 length equals 15 residues. With 6 bases clipped from V and 7 bases from J, the junction kept 12 bases outside the gene matches. The CDR3: CASTLFGGAVNEQFF. CDR3 bases: TGCGCCAGCACCCTTTTCGGGGGGGCGGTGAATGAGCAGTTCTTC.

This clonotype was recorded at least ten times. The CDR3 DNA reads TGCGCCAGCAGGGACACTAGCGGGGACTACGAGCAGTACTTC. Translating it yields CASRDTSGDYEQYF. The chain joins TRBV5-1 to TRBJ2-7, with 10 bases that match TRBD2. Germline V gene data show CDR1 as SGHRS and CDR2 as YFSETQ. The length of the CDR3 is 14 residues. V trimming: 5 bases; J trimming: 3 bases; junction bases outside the gene matches: 5.

This clonotype has more than one count but fewer than ten. This sequence joins TRBV6-2 or TRBV6-3 and TRBJ1-1, with D unresolved. The CDR3 loop spans 11 amino acids. The ends were cut back, 8 bases at V and 4 bases at J, with 8 bases in the middle. Germline CDR1 is MNHEY and CDR2 is SVGEGT. The CDR3 reads CASGRRTEAFF. In DNA form, the CDR3 reads TGTGCCAGCGGGAGGCGCACTGAAGCTTTCTTT.

Many counts were recorded for this clonotype. The V gene is TRBV4-2, the J gene TRBJ2-3; TRBD1 aligns across 7 bases. J gave up 4 bases and V 4 bases, and 11 bases lay outside the gene matches. The CDR3 runs 16 residues. Germline V lookup: CDR1 LGHNA, CDR2 YNFKEQ. CDR3 sequence: CASSLSYRGQADTQYF. As DNA, the CDR3 is TGTGCCAGCAGCCTATCCTACAGGGGCCAGGCAGATACGCAGTATTTT.

This clonotype was counted only a few times. The chain employs TRBV20-1 and TRBJ1-6; D gene uncertain. Trimming removed 6 bases from V and 14 bases from J, with 11 bases in between. CDR1 is DFQATT and CDR2 is SNEGSKA in the germline V gene (reference sequence). This CDR3 has 10 amino acids. The CDR3 reads CSAIECTLHF. In DNA form, the CDR3 reads TGCAGTGCCATTGAGTGTACCCTCCACTTT.

This clonotype appeared a few times. V usage is TRBV5-1 and J usage is TRBJ2-7, with D tentatively TRBD2 (5 bases). V was trimmed by 3 bases and J by 1 base, leaving 8 bases between them. Per the germline V gene, CDR1 is SGHRS and CDR2 is YFSETQ. The CDR3 has 13 residues. The CDR3 DNA is TGCGCCAGCAGCTCCGGACTTTCCTACGAGCAGTACTTC. It codes for CASSSGLSYEQYF.

This clonotype was detected many times. The rearrangement uses TRBV20-1 and TRBJ2-5, with D perhaps matching TRBD1 (6 bases). V was shortened by 0 bases and J by 5 bases, with 16 bases between the two germline ends. Germline loops: CDR1 DFQATT, CDR2 SNEGSKA (reference sequence). This CDR3 has 15 residues. The CDR3 coding sequence is TGCAGTGCTAGAGATCTGGGGGCCCGGGGTGAGACCCAGTACTTC. This translates into CSARDLGARGETQYF.

At least ten counts were recorded for this clonotype. The chain combines TRBV7-2 with TRBJ1-2, with 7 bases lining up with TRBD1. Germline CDR1 is SGHTA and CDR2 is FQGNSA. The V segment lost 1 base and the J segment 4 bases; nucleotides outside the gene matches: 3. CDR3 length: 14 amino acids. Here the CDR3 reads CASSLVQGTYGYTF. The CDR3 DNA sequence: TGTGCCAGCAGCTTAGTACAGGGGACCTATGGCTACACCTTC.

This clonotype has a count of ten or more. The rearrangement links TRBV3-1 to TRBJ1-5; D remains ambiguous. V gave up 0 bases and J gave up 5 bases, with 5 bases separating them. CDR3 length equals 13 residues. CDR1 is LGHDT and CDR2 is YNNKEL in the germline V gene (reference sequence). The CDR3 spells CASSQDLDQPQHF. CDR3 DNA: TGTGCCAGCAGCCAAGATCTGGATCAGCCCCAGCATTTT.

This clonotype was found a few times. The V and J genes are TRBV3-1 and TRBJ2-3; the D gene is possibly TRBD1 (6 bases). CDR1 LGHDT and CDR2 YNNKEL come from the germline V gene (reference sequence). Trimming cost V 4 bases and J 2 bases, with 10 bases left between them. The CDR3 runs to 14 residues. The CDR3 DNA reads as TGTGCCAGCAGCCGTGGGGGCATCACAGATACGCAGTATTTT. It yields the protein CASSRGGITDTQYF.

This chain uses TRBV24-1 with TRBJ2-3; D gene ambiguous. Germline V gene data show CDR1 as KGHDR and CDR2 as SFDVKD. V was clipped by 4 bases and J by 4 bases, with 8 bases between them. This CDR3 has 13 residues. The CDR3 coding sequence is TGTGCCACCAGTGACCCAAACGCAGATACGCAGTATTTT. Translated, it gives CATSDPNADTQYF.

This clonotype was seen many times. The V call is TRBV20-1, the J call TRBJ1-2; 9 positions match TRBD1. With V trimmed by 2 bases and J by 7 bases, 5 bases remained unmatched. The CDR3 runs 13 residues. Germline-derived CDR1 and CDR2 are DFQATT and SNEGSKA (reference sequence). DNA for the CDR3: TGCAGTGCTAGAAGGGGACAGGGCAGTGGCTACACCTTC. The encoded protein is CSARRGQGSGYTF.

At least ten counts were recorded for this clonotype. The chain recombines TRBV27 with TRBJ1-6; D call uncertain. The CDR3 is 14 amino acids. Trimming cost V 3 bases and J 9 bases, with 12 bases left between them. Germline CDR1 is MNHEY and CDR2 is SMNVEV (reference sequence). The chain's CDR3 is CASSFRESSSPLHF. The CDR3 DNA is TGTGCCAGCAGTTTTAGGGAATCATCTTCACCCCTCCACTTT.

In this sample, this clonotype turned up many times. The chain carries TRBV5-1 and TRBJ1-4; 8 nucleotides agree with TRBD1. From germline, CDR1 is SGHRS and CDR2 YFSETQ. The CDR3 runs 14 residues. The V and J ends lost 5 bases and 8 bases, in that order; junction bases with no gene match: 8. The CDR3 is CASSQGASGEKLFF. CDR3 DNA: TGCGCCAGCAGTCAGGGGGCCTCTGGGGAAAAACTGTTTTTT.

In this sample, this clonotype turned up many times. This chain connects TRBV29-1 to TRBJ2-7, with 7 nucleotides matching TRBD1. CDR3 length: 13 amino acids. Losses at the gene ends were 1 base for V and 4 bases for J; bases not matched to a gene: 4. Germline V gene data show CDR1 as SQVTM and CDR2 as ANQGSEA. The CDR3 protein is CSVEGRGSYEQYF. Written as DNA, the CDR3 is TGCAGCGTTGAAGGCAGGGGGTCTTACGAGCAGTACTTC.

This clonotype was counted ten times or more. V and J are TRBV5-1 and TRBJ1-4; 8 bases map to TRBD1. Germline CDR1 and CDR2: SGHRS and YFSETQ. V lost 5 bases and J lost 5; bases outside the gene matches: 8. The CDR3 extends over 15 amino acids. DNA of the CDR3: TGCGCCAGCAGGCGGACAGGGTCCTGGAATGAAAAACTGTTTTTT. This gives the protein CASRRTGSWNEKLFF.

This clonotype was seen many times. This CDR3 reads CASSYSAGKVGELFF. The CDR3, as DNA: TGTGCCAGCAGTTACAGCGCGGGTAAAGTAGGGGAGCTGTTTTTT. The chain has TRBV6-5 and TRBJ2-2, with D possibly being TRBD2 (5 bases). In germline, CDR1 is MNHEY, CDR2 SVGAGI. This CDR3 comprises 15 residues. With 2 bases removed from V and 8 bases from J, the gap between germline ends came to 15 bases.